The 9 T cell receptor beta chains below all came from one sample that was sequenced in a study of blood T cell repertoires in COVID-19. Assay: immunoSEQ multiplex PCR; the TCRdb copy retains only in-frame clones and omits some. The repertoire includes roughly 200,000 clones, about 88% of them detected once, and roughly 6% sits in the top ten. The sequenced material came from peripheral blood. These receptors all come from a middle-aged man with active or convalescent COVID-19.

The V and J genes are TRBV6-5 and TRBJ1-4; D gene unclear. Germline V gene lookup returns CDR1 MNHEY and CDR2 SVGAGI. The CDR3 totals 14 residues. The V gene lost 4 bases and the J gene lost 1 base, with 7 bases spanning the gap. DNA of the CDR3: TGTGCCAGCAGTTTAGATCTAACTAATGAAAAACTGTTTTTT. Amino acids: CASSLDLTNEKLFF.

V gene TRBV29-1 combines with J gene TRBJ1-1; a weak D match, TRBD1 (6 bases). Germline V gene lookup returns CDR1 SQVTM and CDR2 ANQGSEA. CDR3 length equals 14 residues. Trimming left V 6 bases short and J 2 bases short, with 16 bases between. DNA of the CDR3: TGCAGCGTGACTCCGGGACACGAAAACACTGAAGCTTTCTTT. It encodes CSVTPGHENTEAFF.

The chain carries TRBV28 and TRBJ2-7; the match to TRBD2 covers 7 bases. The CDR3 loop spans 16 amino acids. The trim removed 5 bases at V and 5 bases at J, leaving 15 bases unmatched. Germline V lookup: CDR1 MDHEN, CDR2 SYDVKM. CDR3 in amino acids: CASSPGGGTRAHEQYF. The CDR3 DNA follows: TGTGCCAGCAGTCCTGGGGGGGGAACTAGGGCCCACGAGCAGTACTTC.

This chain joins TRBV2 and TRBJ1-5, with a tentative D call TRBD1 (5 bases). V was trimmed by 1 base and J by 5 bases, leaving 9 bases between them. This CDR3 contains 14 residues. Germline V lookup: CDR1 SNHLY, CDR2 FYNNEI. Here the CDR3 reads CASSEERQHQPQHF. The CDR3 DNA reads TGTGCCAGCAGTGAAGAAAGACAGCATCAGCCCCAGCATTTT.

This chain joins TRBV27 and TRBJ1-4; D unresolved. This CDR3 contains 13 residues. Germline CDR1 reads MNHEY; CDR2 reads SMNVEV (reference sequence). With 10 bases removed from V and 0 bases from J, the gap between germline ends came to 9 bases. This CDR3 reads CATYFATNEKLFF. For the CDR3, the DNA is TGTGCCACCTATTTTGCAACTAATGAAAAACTGTTTTTT.

The chain employs TRBV7-9 and TRBJ1-5; possibly TRBD1 for D (6 bases). CDR1 is SEHNR and CDR2 is FQNEAQ in the germline V gene (reference sequence). The CDR3 contains 14 residues. V was trimmed by 1 base and J by 6 bases, leaving 10 bases between them. The CDR3 reads CASSLGGLGQPQHF. In DNA, the CDR3 is TGTGCCAGCAGCTTAGGGGGGCTGGGTCAGCCCCAGCATTTT. The full variable domain, rest sourced from reference TRBV7-9 and TRBJ1-5, is DTGVSQNPRHKITKRGQNVTFRCDPISEHNRLYWYRQTLGQGPEFLTYFQNEAQLEKSRLLSDRFSAERPKGSFSTLEIQRTEQGDSAMYLCASSLGGLGQPQHFGDGTRLSIL.

The chain has TRBV13 and TRBJ2-3; TRBD2 agrees at 11 bases. Germline lookup yields CDR1 PRHDT and CDR2 FYEKMQ (reference sequence). The CDR3 contains 15 residues. Losses at the gene ends were 5 bases for V and 8 bases for J; bases not matched to a gene: 9. CDR3 sequence reads: CASSLLGLAVGTQYF. CDR3 DNA sequence: TGTGCCAGCAGCCTCCTGGGACTAGCGGTGGGTACGCAGTATTTT.

The chain uses TRBV19 and TRBJ2-1; D gene ambiguous. Germline CDR1 is LNHDA and CDR2 is SQIVND (reference sequence). The CDR3 runs 13 residues. Between the trimmed V and J ends, which lost 5 bases and 6 bases, there was a span of 11 bases. The CDR3: CASSFYSPNEQFF. The CDR3 DNA reads as TGTGCCAGTAGTTTCTACAGTCCCAATGAGCAGTTCTTC.

This clone was counted once. The chain uses TRBV9 and TRBJ2-7; the match to TRBD1 covers 8 bases. Unmatched junction bases numbered 11, after V lost 4 bases and J lost 5 bases. The germline V gene has CDR1 SGDLS and CDR2 YYNGEE. This CDR3 comprises 15 residues. CDR3 amino acids: CASSPPGQGEDEQYF. For the CDR3, the DNA is TGTGCCAGCAGCCCTCCCGGACAGGGTGAGGACGAGCAGTACTTC.